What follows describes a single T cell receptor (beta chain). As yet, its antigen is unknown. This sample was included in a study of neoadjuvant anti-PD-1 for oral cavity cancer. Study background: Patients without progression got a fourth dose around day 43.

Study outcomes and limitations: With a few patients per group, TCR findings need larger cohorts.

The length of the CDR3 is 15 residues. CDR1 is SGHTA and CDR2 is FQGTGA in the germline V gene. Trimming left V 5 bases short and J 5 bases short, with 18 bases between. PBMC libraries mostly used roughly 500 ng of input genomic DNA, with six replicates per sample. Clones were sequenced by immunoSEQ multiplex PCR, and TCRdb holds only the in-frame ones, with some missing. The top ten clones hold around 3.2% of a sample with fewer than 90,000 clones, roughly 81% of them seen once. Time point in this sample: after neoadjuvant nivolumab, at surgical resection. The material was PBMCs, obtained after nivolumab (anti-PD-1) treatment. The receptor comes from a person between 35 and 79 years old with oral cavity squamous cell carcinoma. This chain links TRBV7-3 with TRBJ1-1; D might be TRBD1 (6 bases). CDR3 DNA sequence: TGTGCCAGCAGCCCCTCACAGGGTAAAGGAACTGAAGCTTTCTTT. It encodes CASSPSQGKGTEAFF.